This T cell receptor beta chain is from a study of cytomegalovirus exposure and HLA in healthy donors. For the study at large: Previous work identified 90 million to 130 million unique TCR beta sequences from 200 million or so T cells. Early released data had about 80 million unique TCRs, all coming from HLA-typed donors. Whole-study findings and limits: Later work associated roughly 17,000 TCR beta sequences with HLA alleles at 0.05 false discovery rate. An apparent linkage of common viral pathogens to several of the most significant clusters emerged in a later analysis.

The PCR contained 60 Vbeta and 13 Jbeta primers. Libraries were prepared by immunoSEQ multiplex PCR; TCRdb keeps only in-frame clonotypes and omits some of them. This listing includes 150,000 or so clones. This CDR3 has 15 residues. Trimming shortened V by 6 bases and J by 2 bases, and 13 bases separated the two germline ends. Germline V gene sequence: CDR1 LNHDA, CDR2 SQIVND (reference sequence). Notes on this clone: No antigen is known for it.

The gene calls are TRBV19 and TRBJ2-2, with D tentatively TRBD2 (6 bases). The specimen sequenced was PBMCs. The source is a young man in good health and CMV-seronegative. The chain's CDR3 is CASSPGLINTGELFF. CDR3 sequence (DNA): TGTGCCAGTAGCCCGGGACTCATAAACACCGGGGAGCTGTTTTTT.